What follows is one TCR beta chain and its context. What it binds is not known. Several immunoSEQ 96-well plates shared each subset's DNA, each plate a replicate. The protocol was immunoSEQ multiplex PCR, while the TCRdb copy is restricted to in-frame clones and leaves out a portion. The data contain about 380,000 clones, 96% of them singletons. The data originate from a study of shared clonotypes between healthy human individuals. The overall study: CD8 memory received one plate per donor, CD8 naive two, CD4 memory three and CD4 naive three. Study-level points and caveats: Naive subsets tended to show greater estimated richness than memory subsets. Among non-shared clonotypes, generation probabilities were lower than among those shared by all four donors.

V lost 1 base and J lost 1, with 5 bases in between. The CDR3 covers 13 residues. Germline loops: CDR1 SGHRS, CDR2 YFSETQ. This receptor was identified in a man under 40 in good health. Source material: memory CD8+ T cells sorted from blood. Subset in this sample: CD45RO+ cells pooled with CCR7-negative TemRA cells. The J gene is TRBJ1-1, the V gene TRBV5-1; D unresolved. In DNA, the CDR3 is TGCGCCAGCAGCTTGCCTGGGAACACTGAAGCTTTCTTT. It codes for CASSLPGNTEAFF.